This T cell receptor (beta chain) stems from a study of CD8+ T cells in alopecia areata (dated by TCRdb to the late 2010s). Background for the entire study: High-throughput TCRbeta sequencing was used to examine T cell clonal expansion in alopecia areata in both the C3H/HeJ mouse model and human patients. On the human side, TCRbeta sequencing was run on scalp tissue and on sorted CD4+ and CD8+ peripheral blood T cells from healthy controls and from alopecia areata patients with either patchy or totalis/universalis disease. TCRbeta CDR3 regions were amplified by immunoSEQ multiplex PCR using 35 Vbeta forward and 13 Jbeta reverse primers. Scalp clonality was compared among normal scalp (n=4), patchy alopecia areata scalp (n=8), and alopecia totalis/universalis scalp (n=8). RNA came from the PAXgene miRNA kit for fixed scalp, the miRNeasy kit for PBMCs, and the RNeasy kit for mouse skin.

Library method: the immunoSEQ multiplex PCR assay. RNA was extracted from all samples and reverse transcribed into cDNA as template for TCR sequencing. SuperScript III was used for first-strand cDNA synthesis, primed with a 2:1 mix of oligo-dT and random hexamers. A synthetic immune receptor repertoire was used to assess amplification bias, and residual bias was removed computationally. Regarding the original processing steps: After raw reads were preprocessed to remove errors, the CDR3 was defined following IMGT conventions as running from the conserved cysteine to phenylalanine. To get clonality, Shannon entropy was normalized by log2 of the number of productive unique TCRs and the result was subtracted from 1. Whether each scalp clone was CD4 or CD8 was inferred by checking scalp TCRbeta sequences against the CD4 and CD8 repertoires from sorted blood. Not all clones reach the TCRdb copy of this immuneACCESS table, which keeps in-frame sequences only. Checked studies attribute under half of the gap to unresolved V genes and leave the rest unexplained. The V and J calls and clone size were taken over from that table, and D and trimming were inferred from the DNA. The sample table contains roughly 150,000 clones; only one count was recorded for around 62% of them. The ten most abundant clones make up roughly a third of the sample.

The germline V gene sets CDR1 to SGHVS and CDR2 to FQNEAQ. Trimming removed 1 base from V and 4 bases from J, leaving 6 bases between the germline ends. Taken from cysteine to phenylalanine, the CDR3 has 13 residues. This entry keeps only the CDR3 DNA: 39 bases, framed from base 1. PBMCs were separated by density centrifugation and stained for CD3, CD4 and CD8, after which CD4+ and CD8+ T cells were sorted on a FACSAria. Scalp biopsies and blood samples were provided by unaffected controls. This clone was seen a handful of times. Its antigen is still unknown. Per-nucleotide qualities are absent, and no much larger clonotype sits a single base away. What the authors observed across the whole study: Higher clonality and more expanded CD8+ clones were observed in lesional scalp than in normal scalp, particularly in alopecia totalis/universalis, a finding suggestive of antigenic drive. Unlike mouse skin, where gammadelta T cells dominate, normal human skin contains resident alphabeta T cells that get sequenced too, which complicates analysis of the scalp TCR repertoire. Shared TCR sequences between patients were less evident than in mice, which may be partly attributable to HLA diversity in the patient population.

The rearrangement combines TRBV7-8 with TRBJ2-3; the D gene is not confidently resolved. This receptor was identified in a human donor in good health. Sample: CD8+ T cells sorted from blood. The CDR3 corresponds to CASSLGGSDTQYF. The base sequence is TGTGCCAGCAGCTTAGGTGGATCAGATACGCAGTATTTT.